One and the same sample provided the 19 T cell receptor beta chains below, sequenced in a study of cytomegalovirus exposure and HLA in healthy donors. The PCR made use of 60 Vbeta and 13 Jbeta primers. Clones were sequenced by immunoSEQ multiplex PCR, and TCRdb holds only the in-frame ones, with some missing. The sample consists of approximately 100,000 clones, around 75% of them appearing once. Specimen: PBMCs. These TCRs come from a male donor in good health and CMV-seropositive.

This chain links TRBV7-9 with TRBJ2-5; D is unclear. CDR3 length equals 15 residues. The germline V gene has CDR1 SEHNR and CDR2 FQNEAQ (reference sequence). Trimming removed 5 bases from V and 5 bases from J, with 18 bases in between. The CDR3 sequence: CASSQRRVGVETQYF. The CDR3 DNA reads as TGTGCCAGCAGCCAACGTCGGGTCGGTGTTGAGACCCAGTACTTC.

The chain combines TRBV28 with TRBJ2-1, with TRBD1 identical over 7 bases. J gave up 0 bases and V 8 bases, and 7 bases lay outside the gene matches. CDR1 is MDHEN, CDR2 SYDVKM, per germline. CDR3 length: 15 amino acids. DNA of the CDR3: TGTGCCAGCCTCACAGGGGTAAGCTCCTACAATGAGCAGTTCTTC. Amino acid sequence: CASLTGVSSYNEQFF.

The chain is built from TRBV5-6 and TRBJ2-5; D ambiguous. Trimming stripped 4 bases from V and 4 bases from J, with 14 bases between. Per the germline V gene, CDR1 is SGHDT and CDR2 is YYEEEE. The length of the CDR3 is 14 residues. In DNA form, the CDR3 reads TGTGCCAGCAGCCCGTTTTCGGCGGCAGAGACCCAGTACTTC. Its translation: CASSPFSAAETQYF.

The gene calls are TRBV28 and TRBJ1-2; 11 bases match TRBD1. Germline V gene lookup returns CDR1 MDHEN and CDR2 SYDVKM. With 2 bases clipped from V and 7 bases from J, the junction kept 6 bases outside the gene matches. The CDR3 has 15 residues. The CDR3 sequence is CASSLPGTGGIGYTF. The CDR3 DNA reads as TGTGCCAGCAGTTTACCCGGGACAGGGGGGATTGGCTACACCTTC.

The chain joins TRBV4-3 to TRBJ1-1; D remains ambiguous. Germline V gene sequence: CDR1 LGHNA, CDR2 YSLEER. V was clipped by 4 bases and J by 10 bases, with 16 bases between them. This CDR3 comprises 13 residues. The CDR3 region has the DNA TGCGCCAGCAGCCCAAGTGGGTATTCGGGAGCTTTCTTT. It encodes CASSPSGYSGAFF.

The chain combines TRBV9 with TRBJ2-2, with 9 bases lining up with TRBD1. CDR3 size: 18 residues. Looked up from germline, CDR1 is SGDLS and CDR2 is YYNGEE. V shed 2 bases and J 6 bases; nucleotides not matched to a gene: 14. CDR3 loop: CASSVRDPGQGFPGELFF. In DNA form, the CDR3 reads TGTGCCAGCAGCGTTCGAGACCCGGGACAGGGTTTCCCCGGGGAGCTGTTTTTT.

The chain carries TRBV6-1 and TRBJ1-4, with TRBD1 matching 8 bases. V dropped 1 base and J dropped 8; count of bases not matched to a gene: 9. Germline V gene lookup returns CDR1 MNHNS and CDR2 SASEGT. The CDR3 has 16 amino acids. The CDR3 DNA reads TGTGCCAGCAGTGAAGGCCACAGGGGGGGACGGGAAAAACTGTTTTTT. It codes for CASSEGHRGGREKLFF.

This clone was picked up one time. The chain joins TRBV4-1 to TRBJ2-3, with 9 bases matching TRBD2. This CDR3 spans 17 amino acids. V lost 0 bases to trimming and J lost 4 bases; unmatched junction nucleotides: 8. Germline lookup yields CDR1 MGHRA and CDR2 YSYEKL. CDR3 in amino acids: CASSQDALSGGPDTQYF. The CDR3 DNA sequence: TGCGCCAGCAGCCAAGACGCCCTCAGCGGGGGGCCAGATACGCAGTATTTT.

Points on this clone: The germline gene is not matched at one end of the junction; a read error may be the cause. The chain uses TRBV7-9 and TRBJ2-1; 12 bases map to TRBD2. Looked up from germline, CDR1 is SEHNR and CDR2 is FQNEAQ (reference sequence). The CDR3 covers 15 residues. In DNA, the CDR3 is TGTGCCAGCAACTTATTGACTAGCGGGAGCGATGAGCAGTTCTTC. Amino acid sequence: CASNLLTSGSDEQFF.

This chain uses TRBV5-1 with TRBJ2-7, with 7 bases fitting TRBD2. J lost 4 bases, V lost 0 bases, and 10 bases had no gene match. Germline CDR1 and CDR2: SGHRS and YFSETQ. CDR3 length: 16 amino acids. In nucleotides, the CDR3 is TGCGCCAGCAGCTTGGGTGGACTAGGCCCCTCTTACGAGCAGTACTTC. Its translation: CASSLGGLGPSYEQYF. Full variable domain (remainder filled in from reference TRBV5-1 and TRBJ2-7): KAGVTQTPRYLIKTRGQQVTLSCSPISGHRSVSWYQQTPGQGLQFLFEYFSETQRNKGNFPGRFSGRQFSNSRSEMNVSTLELGDSALYLCASSLGGLGPSYEQYFGPGTRLTVT.

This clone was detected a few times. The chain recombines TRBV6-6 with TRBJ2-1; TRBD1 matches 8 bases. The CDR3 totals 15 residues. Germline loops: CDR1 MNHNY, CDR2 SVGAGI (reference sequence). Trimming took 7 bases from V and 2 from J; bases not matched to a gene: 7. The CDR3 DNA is TGTGCCAGCATCAAACAGGGGGACCCCTACAATGAGCAGTTCTTC. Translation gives CASIKQGDPYNEQFF.

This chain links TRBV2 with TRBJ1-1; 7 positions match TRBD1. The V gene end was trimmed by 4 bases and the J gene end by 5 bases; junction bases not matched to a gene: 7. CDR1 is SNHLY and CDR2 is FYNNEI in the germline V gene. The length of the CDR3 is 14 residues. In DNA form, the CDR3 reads TGTGCCAGCAGTGTAACCCAGGGGGGTACTGAAGCTTTCTTT. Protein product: CASSVTQGGTEAFF.

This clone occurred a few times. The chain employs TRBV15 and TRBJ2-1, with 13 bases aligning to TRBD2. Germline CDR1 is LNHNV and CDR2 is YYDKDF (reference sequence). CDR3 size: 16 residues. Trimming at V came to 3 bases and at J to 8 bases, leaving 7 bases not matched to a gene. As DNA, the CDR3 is TGTGCCACCAGCAGGGCAGGACTAGCGGGAGATGATGAGCAGTTCTTC. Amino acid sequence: CATSRAGLAGDDEQFF.

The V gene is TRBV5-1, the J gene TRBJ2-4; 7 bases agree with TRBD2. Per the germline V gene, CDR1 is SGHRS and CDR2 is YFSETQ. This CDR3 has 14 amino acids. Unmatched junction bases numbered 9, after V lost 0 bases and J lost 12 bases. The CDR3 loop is CASSLGGGGGSQYF. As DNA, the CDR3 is TGCGCCAGCAGCTTGGGCGGCGGGGGAGGGTCTCAGTACTTC.

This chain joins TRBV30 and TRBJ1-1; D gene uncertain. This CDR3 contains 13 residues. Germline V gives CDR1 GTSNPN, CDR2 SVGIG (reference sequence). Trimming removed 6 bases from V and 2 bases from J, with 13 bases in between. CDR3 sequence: CACNNGVNTEAFF. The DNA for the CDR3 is TGTGCCTGTAATAACGGGGTAAACACTGAAGCTTTCTTT.

The CDR3: CASRPQGTSNTEAFF. CDR3 DNA: TGTGCCAGCAGACCACAGGGCACCTCGAACACTGAAGCTTTCTTT. V usage is TRBV7-9 and J usage is TRBJ1-1, with D perhaps TRBD1 (6 bases). CDR3 length: 15 amino acids. Per germline, CDR1 SEHNR and CDR2 FQNEAQ (reference sequence). The V end was cut by 6 bases, the J end by 1 base, with 15 bases between.

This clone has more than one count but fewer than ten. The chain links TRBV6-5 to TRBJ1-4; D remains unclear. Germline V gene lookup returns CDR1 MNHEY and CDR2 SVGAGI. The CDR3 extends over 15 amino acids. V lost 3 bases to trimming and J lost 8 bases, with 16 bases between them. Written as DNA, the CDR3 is TGTGCCAGCAGTTATCGGGCCCTAACGGGGGAAAAACTGTTTTTT. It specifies CASSYRALTGEKLFF.

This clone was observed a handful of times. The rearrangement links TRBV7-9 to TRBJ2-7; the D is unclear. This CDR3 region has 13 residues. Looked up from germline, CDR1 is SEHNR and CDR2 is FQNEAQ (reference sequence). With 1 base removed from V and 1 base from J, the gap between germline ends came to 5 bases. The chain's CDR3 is CASSLVSSYEQYF. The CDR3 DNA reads TGTGCCAGCAGCTTAGTATCTTCCTACGAGCAGTACTTC.

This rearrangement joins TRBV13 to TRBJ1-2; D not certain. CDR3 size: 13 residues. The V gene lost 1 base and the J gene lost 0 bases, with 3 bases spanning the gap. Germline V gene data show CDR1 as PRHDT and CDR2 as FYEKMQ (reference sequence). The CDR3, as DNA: TGTGCCAGCAGCTTAGTAACTAACTATGGCTACACCTTC. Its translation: CASSLVTNYGYTF.